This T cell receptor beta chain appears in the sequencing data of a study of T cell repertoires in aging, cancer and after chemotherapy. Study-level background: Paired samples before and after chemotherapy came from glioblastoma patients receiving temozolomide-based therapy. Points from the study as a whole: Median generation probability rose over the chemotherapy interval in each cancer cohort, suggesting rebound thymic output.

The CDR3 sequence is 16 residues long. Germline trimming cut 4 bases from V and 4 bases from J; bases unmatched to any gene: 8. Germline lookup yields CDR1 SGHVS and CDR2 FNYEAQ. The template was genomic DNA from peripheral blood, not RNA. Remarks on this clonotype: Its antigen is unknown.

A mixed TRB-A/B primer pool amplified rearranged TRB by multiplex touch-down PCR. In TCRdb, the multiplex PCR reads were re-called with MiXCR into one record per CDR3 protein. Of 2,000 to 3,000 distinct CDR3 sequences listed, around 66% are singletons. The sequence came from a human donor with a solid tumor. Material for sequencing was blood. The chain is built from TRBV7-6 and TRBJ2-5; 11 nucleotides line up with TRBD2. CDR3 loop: CASSSGLAGGRETQYF. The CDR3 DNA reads TGTGCCAGCAGCTCCGGCCTAGCGGGAGGCCGAGAGACCCAGTACTTC.